One and the same sample provided the 13 T cell receptor beta chains below, sequenced in a study of long-term antiretroviral therapy in people with HIV. Version v3.0 of the immunoSEQ assay was performed at survey level. Repertoires were generated with immunoSEQ multiplex PCR, while TCRdb's copy carries only in-frame clones and drops some. The table records about 22,000 clones, roughly 90% of them present only once. The material sequenced was unsorted PBMCs, taken 0.6 years after starting antiretroviral therapy. These receptors were collected from a man aged 55 to 70 with HIV.

This clone appeared a single time. V and J are TRBV11-2 and TRBJ2-7; D might be TRBD2 (6 bases). Germline CDR1 and CDR2: SGHAT and FQNNGV. The CDR3 consists of 16 residues. V lost 5 bases and J lost 0, with 17 bases in between. CDR3 region: CASSGGYSGISYEQYF. CDR3 DNA: TGTGCCAGCAGCGGAGGGTATAGCGGTATCTCCTACGAGCAGTACTTC.

The chain employs TRBV19 and TRBJ1-3; 8 bases agree with TRBD1. CDR1 is LNHDA and CDR2 is SQIVND in the germline V gene (reference sequence). After removal of 5 bases from V and 5 bases from J, the junction contained 11 bases not matched to a gene. The CDR3 has 16 residues. The CDR3, as DNA: TGTGCCAGTAGTGCAAACCGGGACAGGCCACGAAACACCATATATTTT. Translation: CASSANRDRPRNTIYF.

The chain couples TRBV27 to TRBJ2-7; tentative D call: TRBD2 (5 bases). The CDR3 spans 13 residues. CDR1 and CDR2 from the germline V gene are MNHEY and SMNVEV (reference sequence). The V gene lost 2 bases and the J gene lost 7 bases, with 12 bases spanning the gap. The chain's CDR3 is CASSLREGDEQYF. CDR3 in DNA: TGTGCCAGCAGTTTACGGGAAGGAGATGAGCAGTACTTC.

The CDR3 nucleotides are TGCGCCAGCAGCCCGGGGCCGGGCTCCGAAAAACTGTTTTTT. Translating gives CASSPGPGSEKLFF. J is TRBJ1-4 and V is TRBV5-1; D perhaps matches TRBD1 (5 bases). The CDR3 is made up of 14 amino acids. Germline V gene data show CDR1 as SGHRS and CDR2 as YFSETQ. V shed 4 bases and J shed 8 bases, with 15 bases lying between them.

The chain recombines TRBV29-1 with TRBJ2-7; no clear D gene. V was pared by 0 bases and J by 4 bases, with 7 bases between. Germline CDR1 reads SQVTM; CDR2 reads ANQGSEA. The CDR3 length is 12 residues. CDR3 in DNA: TGCAGCGTTGAAGAAAGACCTTACGAGCAGTACTTC. It specifies CSVEERPYEQYF.

V usage is TRBV27 and J usage is TRBJ2-3; 7 bases are shared with TRBD1. V lost 0 bases to trimming and J lost 4 bases; unmatched junction nucleotides: 1. The CDR3 sequence is 14 residues long. Germline V gives CDR1 MNHEY, CDR2 SMNVEV (reference sequence). The CDR3 here is CASSLSTGADTQYF. CDR3 DNA sequence: TGTGCCAGCAGTTTATCTACAGGGGCAGATACGCAGTATTTT.

The chain is built from TRBV5-1 and TRBJ1-2, with a weak D call TRBD1 (6 bases). V was cut by 4 bases and J by 2 bases, with 21 bases left in between. Germline lookup yields CDR1 SGHRS and CDR2 YFSETQ. The length of the CDR3 is 17 residues. This CDR3 reads CASSRTETNQGNYGYTF. The DNA of the CDR3 is TGCGCCAGCAGCAGGACAGAGACGAACCAGGGGAACTATGGCTACACCTTC.

This rearrangement joins TRBV6-4 to TRBJ2-3; D perhaps matches TRBD2 (6 bases). In germline, CDR1 is MRHNA, CDR2 SNTAGT. CDR3 length: 17 residues. V lost 10 bases to trimming and J lost 1 base, with 24 bases between them. CDR3 nucleotide sequence: TGTGCCATAATAAAATATACCGGGACTGGAGGCACAGATACGCAGTATTTT. Protein sequence: CAIIKYTGTGGTDTQYF.

The V call is TRBV7-9, the J call TRBJ1-4; 8 bases are a match to TRBD1. Losses at the gene ends were 3 bases for V and 4 bases for J; bases not matched to a gene: 4. The germline V gene has CDR1 SEHNR and CDR2 FQNEAQ (reference sequence). The CDR3 sequence is 15 residues long. The CDR3 loop reads CASSLTGDGNEKLFF. CDR3 nucleotide sequence: TGTGCCAGCAGCTTGACAGGGGATGGTAATGAAAAACTGTTTTTT.

This rearrangement joins TRBV5-6 to TRBJ2-1, with 11 bases aligning to TRBD2. The CDR3 totals 14 residues. CDR1 and CDR2 (germline): SGHDT, YYEEEE. Trimming cost V 4 bases and J 8 bases; bases outside gene matches: 5. CDR3 DNA sequence: TGTGCCAGCAGCACGGGACTAGCGGACCATGAGCAGTTCTTC. It codes for CASSTGLADHEQFF.

The chain combines TRBV30 with TRBJ1-1; no clear D. Trimming left V 5 bases short and J 6 bases short, with 13 bases between. CDR3 length equals 12 residues. Germline V gene sequence: CDR1 GTSNPN, CDR2 SVGIG (reference sequence). This CDR3 reads CAWGWGGSEAFF. The CDR3 nucleotides read TGTGCCTGGGGGTGGGGAGGATCTGAAGCTTTCTTT.

In this sample, this clone turned up a few times. V is TRBV6-1 and J is TRBJ1-2; no clear D gene. The CDR3 totals 15 residues. V was trimmed by 8 bases and J by 5 bases, leaving 21 bases between them. Looked up from germline, CDR1 is MNHNS and CDR2 is SASEGT. As DNA, the CDR3 is TGTGCCAGCTCGTTTTCGGGCGTCGTGGGATATGGCTACACCTTC. It specifies CASSFSGVVGYGYTF.

This chain links TRBV5-4 with TRBJ2-5, with D perhaps matching TRBD2 (6 bases). The V end was cut by 2 bases, the J end by 5 bases, with 22 bases between. CDR1 is SGHNT, CDR2 YYREEE, per germline (reference sequence). This CDR3 has 17 residues. CDR3 DNA sequence: TGTGCCAGCAGCTTTCCCGGGCTTTCTAGGAGGGTCGAGACCCAGTACTTC. Translated, it gives CASSFPGLSRRVETQYF.